Sequencing of this TCR beta chain was carried out in a study of T cells in Graves' hyperthyroidism and ophthalmopathy. In the study overall: Sampling of peripheral blood happened at initial diagnosis, prior to any treatment. Findings and caveats of the study: Blood also carried most thyroid clonotypes expanded above 0.001.

Looked up from germline, CDR1 is MNHEY and CDR2 is SVGEGT. V gave up 5 bases and J gave up 4 bases; unmatched junction bases: 7. The CDR3 runs to 15 residues. It was RNA transcripts that yielded the amplified TCR beta CDR3 regions. An initial round of RT-PCR targeting the TCR CDR3 relied on the HTBI primer set. Each CDR3 protein is one row after TCRdb ran MiXCR on the multiplex PCR reads. The profile shows about 600,000 distinct CDR3 sequences, more than 15% of them singletons. Only a few counts were recorded for this clonotype. Its antigen is as yet unknown. Investigators excluded patients with uncontrolled infection, other autoimmune disease, pregnancy or lactation. For the diagnoses, clinical symptoms, serum thyroxine and TRAb, thyroid ultrasound and orbital computed tomography were used.

Sequencing used blood. The chain is built from TRBV6-2 or TRBV6-3 and TRBJ1-5; 8 positions agree with TRBD1. The TCR was taken from a woman between 40 and 50 years old with Graves' ophthalmopathy. In DNA form, the CDR3 reads TGTGCCAGCAGTACCACAGGGGGTAGAAATCAGCCCCAGCATTTT. This translates into CASSTTGGRNQPQHF.